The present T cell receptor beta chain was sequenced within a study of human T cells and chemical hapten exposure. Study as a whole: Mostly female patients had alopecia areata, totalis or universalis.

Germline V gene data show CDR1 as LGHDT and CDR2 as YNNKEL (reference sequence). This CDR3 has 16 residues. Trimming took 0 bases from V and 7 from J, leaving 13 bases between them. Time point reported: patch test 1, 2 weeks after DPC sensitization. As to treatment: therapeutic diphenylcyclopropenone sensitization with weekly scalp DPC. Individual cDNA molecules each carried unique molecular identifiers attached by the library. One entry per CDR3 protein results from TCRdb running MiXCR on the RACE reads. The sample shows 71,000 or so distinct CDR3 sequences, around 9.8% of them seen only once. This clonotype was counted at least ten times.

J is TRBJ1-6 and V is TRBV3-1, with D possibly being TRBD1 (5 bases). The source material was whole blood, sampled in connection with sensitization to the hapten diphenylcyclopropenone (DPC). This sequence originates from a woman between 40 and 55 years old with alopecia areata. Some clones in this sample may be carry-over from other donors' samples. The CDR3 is CASSQDGPGRNSPLHF. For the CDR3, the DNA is TGTGCCAGCAGCCAAGATGGCCCAGGGAGGAATTCACCCCTCCACTTT.